A single sample is the source of the 22 T cell receptor beta chains below, sequenced in a study of blood T cells in healthy people across ages. With a J-beta primer mix and a sample-barcoded 5' primer, a second PCR ran roughly 6 to 12 cycles. TCRdb used MiXCR to reprocess the 5' RACE reads, holding one entry per CDR3 protein. The repertoire includes roughly 720,000 distinct CDR3 sequences, about 48% of them detected once, and about 42% sits in the top ten. Material: blood. Source of these receptors: an elderly man in good health.

This clonotype showed up just once. The chain is built from TRBV18 and TRBJ1-1; 7 bases agree with TRBD1. The trim removed 3 bases at V and 5 bases at J, leaving 9 bases unmatched. The CDR3 runs 15 residues. Germline V CDR1 and CDR2: KGHSH, LQKENI. The CDR3 nucleotides are TGTGCCAGCTCACCTATGGAGGGGGCGGGAACTGAAGCTTTCTTT. This encodes CASSPMEGAGTEAFF.

The chain is built from TRBV27 and TRBJ1-5; D call uncertain. Trimming left V 3 bases short and J 0 bases short, with 6 bases between. CDR3 length equals 14 residues. Germline assignment: CDR1 MNHEY and CDR2 SMNVEV (reference sequence). CDR3 region: CASSFSYSNQPQHF. The CDR3 DNA reads as TGTGCCAGCAGTTTTTCCTATAGCAATCAGCCCCAGCATTTT.

The V and J genes are TRBV28 and TRBJ2-5, with 12 bases aligning to TRBD2. V was clipped by 4 bases and J by 2 bases; unmatched bases: 5. The V gene's germline CDR1 is MDHEN and CDR2 SYDVKM. CDR3 length: 16 amino acids. The CDR3 bases are TGTGCCAGCAGTTCCCGACTAGCGGGGGAACAAGAGACCCAGTACTTC. Translated: CASSSRLAGEQETQYF.

This clonotype was counted only a few times. The J gene is TRBJ2-7, the V gene TRBV28; perhaps TRBD2 as D (6 bases). Trimming stripped 1 base from V and 7 bases from J, with 17 bases between. This CDR3 region has 15 residues. Germline V gene lookup returns CDR1 MDHEN and CDR2 SYDVKM. CDR3 sequence (DNA): TGTGCCAGCAGTTTATCCCCCCCGGGGGAGCGTGAGCAGTACTTC. Translation: CASSLSPPGEREQYF.

The rearrangement uses TRBV5-1 and TRBJ2-3, with 8 positions matching TRBD1. Losses at the gene ends were 4 bases for V and 14 bases for J; bases not matched to a gene: 21. The CDR3 length is 16 residues. CDR1 and CDR2 (germline): SGHRS, YFSETQ. CDR3 region: CASSPGTGVGHRYAYF. CDR3 DNA sequence: TGCGCCAGCAGCCCCGGGACAGGCGTCGGGCACAGATACGCGTATTTT. The full variable domain, its missing parts supplied by reference TRBV5-1 and TRBJ2-3, is KAGVTQTPRYLIKTRGQQVTLSCSPISGHRSVSWYQQTPGQGLQFLFEYFSETQRNKGNFPGRFSGRQFSNSRSEMNVSTLELGDSALYLCASSPGTGVGHRYAYFGPGTRLTVL.

V and J are TRBV27 and TRBJ1-5, with D perhaps TRBD1 (6 bases). CDR1 is MNHEY, CDR2 SMNVEV, per germline (reference sequence). The CDR3 has 14 residues. V gave up 3 bases and J gave up 7 bases, with 13 bases separating them. As DNA, the CDR3 is TGTGCCAGCAGTTTCGCGGGGGGCGGCCAGCCCCAGCATTTT. Its translation is CASSFAGGGQPQHF.

The V call is TRBV10-3, the J call TRBJ2-1, with 11 bases fitting TRBD2. V trimming: 8 bases; J trimming: 12 bases; junction bases outside the gene matches: 21. The CDR3 extends over 17 amino acids. CDR1 ENHRY and CDR2 SYGVKD come from the germline V gene. The CDR3 protein is CAIEPTSGSALLQGQFF. CDR3 nucleotides: TGTGCCATCGAGCCTACTAGCGGGAGTGCGCTTCTACAGGGGCAGTTCTTC.

The gene calls are TRBV9 and TRBJ2-7; 14 bases are shared with TRBD2. This CDR3 comprises 17 residues. The germline gives CDR1 SGDLS, CDR2 YYNGEE. Trimming cost V 4 bases and J 7 bases; bases outside gene matches: 13. This CDR3 reads CASSPRTSGGSYNEQYF. DNA for the CDR3: TGTGCCAGCAGCCCGAGGACTAGCGGGGGGAGTTACAATGAGCAGTACTTC.

The V gene is TRBV7-2, the J gene TRBJ2-1; 8 nucleotides align to TRBD2. The CDR3 consists of 15 residues. Trimming removed 3 bases from V and 7 bases from J; junction bases left unmatched: 8. CDR1 SGHTA and CDR2 FQGNSA come from the germline V gene. The CDR3 nucleotides read TGTGCCAGCAGCTTGGGAGCGGGAGTTCATAATGAGCAGTTCTTC. Translation gives CASSLGAGVHNEQFF.

The chain uses TRBV24-1 and TRBJ2-3; D unresolved. Trimming removed 4 bases from V and 4 bases from J, with 8 bases in between. This CDR3 has 13 residues. Per the germline V gene, CDR1 is KGHDR and CDR2 is SFDVKD. In DNA, the CDR3 is TGTGCCACCAGTGACCCCCGTTCAGATACGCAGTATTTT. As protein: CATSDPRSDTQYF.

V is TRBV7-6 and J is TRBJ2-2, with D unclear. V lost 1 base and J 6 bases, leaving 9 bases between the germline ends. This CDR3 has 14 residues. Germline V gives CDR1 SGHVS, CDR2 FNYEAQ. The CDR3 DNA is TGTGCCAGCAGCTTAGGACGACCAGCCGGGGAGCTGTTTTTT. The encoded protein is CASSLGRPAGELFF.

V is TRBV12-3 or TRBV12-4 and J is TRBJ1-5, with TRBD1 matching 7 bases. There are 16 residues in the CDR3. With 5 bases clipped from V and 1 base from J, the junction kept 8 bases outside the gene matches. CDR3 DNA: TGTGCCAGCAGTCCCAGGGGGGAGGGGAGCAATCAGCCCCAGCATTTT. Translating it yields CASSPRGEGSNQPQHF.

This clonotype was observed a few times. The rearrangement uses TRBV6-5 and TRBJ2-5, with a tentative D call TRBD2 (6 bases). CDR1 MNHEY and CDR2 SVGAGI come from the germline V gene. V gave up 0 bases and J gave up 4 bases, with 9 bases separating them. This CDR3 comprises 14 residues. The CDR3: CASSYSGGLETQYF. DNA of the CDR3: TGTGCCAGCAGTTACTCGGGGGGACTAGAGACCCAGTACTTC.

This clonotype was seen a single time. The chain has TRBV28 and TRBJ2-3; D ambiguous. The germline V gene encodes CDR1 MDHEN and CDR2 SYDVKM. V shed 2 bases and J shed 5 bases, with 14 bases lying between them. The CDR3 has 15 amino acids. CDR3 sequence (DNA): TGTGCCAGCAGTTTAATGAGTATTCTTGGAGATACGCAGTATTTT. It specifies CASSLMSILGDTQYF.

The rearrangement joins TRBV29-1 to TRBJ1-1; D is possibly TRBD1 (6 bases). V dropped 7 bases and J dropped 5 bases, with 20 bases sitting between them. CDR1 is SQVTM and CDR2 is ANQGSEA in the germline V gene. The CDR3 is 14 amino acids. The CDR3 DNA is TGCAGCGCCACCAGACAGGAGTTAACGACTGAAGCTTTCTTT. It is translated as CSATRQELTTEAFF. The full variable domain, completed using reference TRBV29-1 and TRBJ1-1, is SAVISQKPSRDICQRGTSLTIQCQVDSQVTMMFWYRQQPGQSLTLIATANQGSEATYESGFVIDKFPISRPNLTFSTLTVSNMSPEDSSIYLCSATRQELTTEAFFGQGTRLTVV.

This chain links TRBV6-6 with TRBJ1-2; perhaps TRBD1 as D (5 bases). Trimming cost V 2 bases and J 3 bases, with 10 bases left between them. Germline-derived CDR1 and CDR2 are MNHNY and SVGAGI (reference sequence). The CDR3 length is 14 residues. DNA of the CDR3: TGTGCCAGCAGTTACCGGGACTGGGACTATGGCTACACCTTC. It codes for CASSYRDWDYGYTF.

The chain joins TRBV7-2 to TRBJ2-5; D gene unclear. Germline V lookup: CDR1 SGHTA, CDR2 FQGNSA. This CDR3 has 15 amino acids. Trimming removed 5 bases at V and 5 bases at J, with 18 bases between. The CDR3 bases are TGTGCCAGCAGCCCGCCAGACGTGGGAAGGGAGACCCAGTACTTC. As protein: CASSPPDVGRETQYF.

This clonotype was observed a handful of times. The chain couples TRBV9 to TRBJ1-5; D remains unclear. Germline V lookup: CDR1 SGDLS, CDR2 YYNGEE. The germline V and J ends were trimmed by 4 bases and 7 bases, with 12 bases remaining between them. This CDR3 spans 13 amino acids. The CDR3 DNA reads TGTGCCAGCAGCCGTGATGGAGCACAGCCCCAGCATTTT. It encodes CASSRDGAQPQHF.

This sequence joins TRBV27 and TRBJ2-5; unclear D gene. V shed 2 bases and J shed 11 bases, with 18 bases lying between them. CDR1 and CDR2 (germline): MNHEY, SMNVEV (reference sequence). The CDR3 runs 14 residues. Here the CDR3 DNA reads TGTGCCAGCAGTTTAATAGGCATTTACAATGAGCAGTACTTC. Its protein is CASSLIGIYNEQYF.

This chain connects TRBV15 to TRBJ2-1, with TRBD2 matching 9 bases. V was clipped by 5 bases and J by 8 bases; unmatched bases: 13. The germline CDR1 and CDR2 sequences are LNHNV and YYDKDF (reference sequence). CDR3 size: 16 residues. The CDR3 DNA reads as TGTGCCACCAGCGCCGGCGGCGGGAGGGCCGGGGATGAGCAGTTCTTC. The encoded protein is CATSAGGGRAGDEQFF.

The chain joins TRBV5-1 to TRBJ2-5; possibly TRBD1 for D (6 bases). The ends were cut back, 4 bases at V and 5 bases at J, with 18 bases in the middle. Germline CDR1 SGHRS, CDR2 YFSETQ. This CDR3 spans 15 amino acids. In nucleotides, the CDR3 is TGCGCCAGCAGCACCGGACAGACCCCCGTGGAGACCCAGTACTTC. It yields the protein CASSTGQTPVETQYF.

This clonotype has a handful of counts. The chain couples TRBV7-2 to TRBJ1-2, with D possibly TRBD1 on 5 matching bases. Trimming stripped 7 bases from V and 4 bases from J, with 16 bases between. Germline-derived CDR1 and CDR2 are SGHTA and FQGNSA. The CDR3 sequence is 14 residues long. CDR3 DNA sequence: TGTGCCAGCACCCAGGCGGGGGAAGCCTATGGCTACACCTTC. It is translated as CASTQAGEAYGYTF.